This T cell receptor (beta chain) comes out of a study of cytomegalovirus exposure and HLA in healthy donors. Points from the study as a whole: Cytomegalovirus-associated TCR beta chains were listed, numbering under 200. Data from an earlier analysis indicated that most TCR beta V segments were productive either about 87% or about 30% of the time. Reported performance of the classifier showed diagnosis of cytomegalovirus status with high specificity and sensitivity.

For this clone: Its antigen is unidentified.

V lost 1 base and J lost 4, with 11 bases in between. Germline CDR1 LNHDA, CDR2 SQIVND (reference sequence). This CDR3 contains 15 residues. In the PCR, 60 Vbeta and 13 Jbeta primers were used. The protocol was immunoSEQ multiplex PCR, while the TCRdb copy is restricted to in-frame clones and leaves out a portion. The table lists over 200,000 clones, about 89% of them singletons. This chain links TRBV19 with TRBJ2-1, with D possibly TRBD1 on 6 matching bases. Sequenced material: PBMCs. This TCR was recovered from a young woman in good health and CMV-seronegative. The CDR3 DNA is TGTGCCAGTAGTATAGGGCAGGGGTGGTACAATGAGCAGTTCTTC. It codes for CASSIGQGWYNEQFF. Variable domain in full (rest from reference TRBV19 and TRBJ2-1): DGGITQSPKYLFRKEGQNVTLSCEQNLNHDAMYWYRQDPGQGLRLIYYSQIVNDFQKGDIAEGYSVSREKKESFPLTVTSAQKNPTAFYLCASSIGQGWYNEQFFGPGTRLTVL.